This paragraph covers one T cell receptor (beta chain) sequence. These data originate in a study of T cell changes during pregnancy in multiple sclerosis. Germline V lookup: CDR1 WNHNN, CDR2 SYGVQD (reference sequence). Trimming took off 2 bases at V and 4 bases at J, with 8 bases between the two ends. This CDR3 comprises 13 residues. Produced via immunoSEQ multiplex PCR; TCRdb's table is partial and in-frame only. The sample consists of about 80,000 clones, 92% of them appearing once. J is TRBJ1-1 and V is TRBV10-1; D gene ambiguous. The specimen was peripheral blood, collected before pregnancy. The receptor comes from a female donor with multiple sclerosis, enrolled in a pregnancy study. The CDR3 reads CASSELGSTEAFF. CDR3 DNA: TGCGCCAGCAGTGAGCTGGGGAGCACTGAAGCTTTCTTT.